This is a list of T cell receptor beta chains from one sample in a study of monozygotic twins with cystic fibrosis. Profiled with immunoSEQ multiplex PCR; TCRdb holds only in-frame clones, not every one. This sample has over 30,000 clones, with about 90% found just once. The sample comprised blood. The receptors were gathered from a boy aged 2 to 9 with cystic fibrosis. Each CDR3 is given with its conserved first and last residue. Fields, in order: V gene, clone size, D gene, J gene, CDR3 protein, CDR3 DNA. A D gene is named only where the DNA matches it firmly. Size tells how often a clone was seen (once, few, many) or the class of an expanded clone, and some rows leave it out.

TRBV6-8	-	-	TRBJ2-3	CASTTRQPMGTDTQYF	TGTGCCAGCACAACCCGACAGCCCATGGGCACAGATACGCAGTATTTT
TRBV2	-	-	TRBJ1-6	CASSEALEGLGNSPLHF	TGTGCCAGCAGTGAAGCGCTTGAGGGTTTAGGGAATTCACCCCTCCACTTT
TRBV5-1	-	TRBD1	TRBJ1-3	CASSFGQGVGNTIYF	TGCGCCAGCAGCTTCGGACAGGGAGTGGGAAACACCATATATTTT
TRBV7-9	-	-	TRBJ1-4	CASSPLGGDNEKLFF	TGTGCCAGCAGCCCATTGGGGGGGGACAATGAAAAACTGTTTTTT
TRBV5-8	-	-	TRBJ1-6	CASSLDGLADSPLHF	TGTGCCAGCAGCCTCGACGGATTGGCGGATTCACCCCTCCACTTT
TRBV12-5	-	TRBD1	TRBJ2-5	CASGLIDRERTQYF	TGTGCTAGTGGGCTTATCGACAGGGAACGGACCCAGTACTTC
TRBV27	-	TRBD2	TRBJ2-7	CASSFASGGAYEQYF	TGTGCCAGCAGTTTCGCTAGCGGGGGAGCCTACGAGCAGTACTTC
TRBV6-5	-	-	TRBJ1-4	CASKLVANEKLFF	TGTGCCAGCAAGCTAGTTGCTAATGAAAAACTGTTTTTT
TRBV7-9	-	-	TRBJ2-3	CASSSDPVLADTQYF	TGTGCCAGCAGCTCTGACCCTGTCTTGGCAGATACGCAGTATTTT
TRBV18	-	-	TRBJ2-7	CASSLGPYYEQYF	TGTGCCAGCTCACTGGGACCGTACTACGAGCAGTACTTC
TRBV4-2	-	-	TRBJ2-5	CASSQDGQTGTQYF	TGTGCCAGCAGCCAAGATGGGCAGACGGGGACCCAGTACTTC
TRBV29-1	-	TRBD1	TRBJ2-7	CSVGTASTPYEQYF	TGCAGCGTCGGGACAGCCTCCACCCCCTACGAGCAGTACTTC
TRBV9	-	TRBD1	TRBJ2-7	CASSVGTGPYEQYF	TGTGCCAGCAGCGTAGGGACAGGTCCCTACGAGCAGTACTTC
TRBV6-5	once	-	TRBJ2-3	CASSGVGSDTQYF	TGTGCCAGCAGCGGCGTGGGGTCAGATACGCAGTATTTT
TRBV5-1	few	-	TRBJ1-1	CASSLVRGNEAFF	TGCGCCAGCAGCTTGGTGCGAGGAAATGAAGCTTTCTTT
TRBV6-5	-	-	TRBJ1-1	CASSTNVRVHTEAFF	TGTGCCAGCAGTACGAATGTTAGGGTTCACACTGAAGCTTTCTTT
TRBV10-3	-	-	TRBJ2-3	CAISETAHGITDTQYF	TGTGCCATCAGTGAGACCGCTCACGGAATAACAGATACGCAGTATTTT
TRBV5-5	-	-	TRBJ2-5	CASSLVQGNHQETQYF	TGTGCCAGCAGCTTGGTGCAGGGGAACCACCAAGAGACCCAGTACTTC
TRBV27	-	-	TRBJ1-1	CASSTGGGYTEAFF	TGTGCCAGCAGCACTGGGGGCGGGTACACTGAAGCTTTCTTT
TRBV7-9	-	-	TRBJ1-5	CASSNQPQHF	TGTGCCAGCAGCAATCAGCCCCAGCATTTT
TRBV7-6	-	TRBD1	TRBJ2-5	CASSLGQGAETQYF	TGTGCCAGCAGCTTAGGACAGGGGGCAGAGACCCAGTACTTC
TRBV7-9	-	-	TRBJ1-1	CASSLAEGVEAFF	TGTGCCAGCAGCTTAGCGGAGGGGGTGGAAGCTTTCTTT
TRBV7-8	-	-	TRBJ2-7	CASSLDRDLSTSSYEQYF	TGTGCCAGCAGCTTAGACAGGGATCTGTCGACGAGCTCCTACGAGCAGTACTTC
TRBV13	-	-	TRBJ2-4	CASSSLSLQGVLAKNIQYF	TGTGCCAGCAGCTCTTTATCCTTACAAGGGGTCCTAGCCAAAAACATTCAGTACTTC
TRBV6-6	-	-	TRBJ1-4	CASSYSTSEKLFF	TGTGCCAGCAGTTACTCGACGTCTGAAAAACTGTTTTTT
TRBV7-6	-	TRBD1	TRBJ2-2	CASSPNPGQGTGELFF	TGTGCCAGCAGCCCGAATCCGGGACAGGGTACCGGGGAGCTGTTTTTT
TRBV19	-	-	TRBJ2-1	CASSIGQGINEQFF	TGTGCCAGTAGTATAGGCCAGGGGATCAATGAGCAGTTCTTC
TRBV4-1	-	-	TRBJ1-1	CASSQETGTNTEAFF	TGCGCCAGCAGCCAAGAGACAGGAACGAACACTGAAGCTTTCTTT
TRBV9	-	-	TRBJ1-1	CASSPGQRNTEAFF	TGTGCCAGCAGCCCCGGACAGAGGAACACTGAAGCTTTCTTT
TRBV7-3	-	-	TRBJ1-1	CASSLTGMGNTEAFF	TGTGCCAGCAGCTTAACGGGTATGGGGAACACTGAAGCTTTCTTT
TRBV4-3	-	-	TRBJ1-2	CASSFSPGARAVGYTF	TGCGCCAGCAGCTTTAGCCCAGGGGCTCGAGCGGTTGGCTACACCTTC
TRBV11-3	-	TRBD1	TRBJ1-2	CASSSDWTGTYGYTF	TGTGCCAGCAGCTCGGATTGGACAGGGACCTATGGCTACACCTTC
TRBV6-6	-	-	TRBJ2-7	CASTVDLYYEQYF	TGTGCCAGCACCGTGGACCTTTACTACGAGCAGTACTTC
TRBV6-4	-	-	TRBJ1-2	CASSGDTAYGYTF	TGTGCCAGCAGTGGGGACACCGCCTATGGCTACACCTTC
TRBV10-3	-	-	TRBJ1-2	CAISLWGIRRANYGYTF	TGTGCCATCAGCTTATGGGGTATCAGACGAGCTAATTATGGCTACACCTTC
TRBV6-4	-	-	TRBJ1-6	CASSEGHLENSPLHF	TGTGCCAGCAGTGAAGGCCACCTAGAGAATTCACCCCTCCACTTT
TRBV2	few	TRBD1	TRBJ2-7	CASSGQGASYEQYF	TGTGCCAGCAGTGGACAGGGGGCGTCCTACGAGCAGTACTTC
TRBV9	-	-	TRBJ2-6	CASSEGAEAGANVLTF	TGTGCCAGCAGCGAAGGGGCGGAAGCTGGGGCCAACGTCCTGACTTTC
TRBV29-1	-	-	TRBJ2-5	CSVEGTSWYQETQYF	TGCAGCGTTGAGGGGACTTCTTGGTACCAAGAGACCCAGTACTTC
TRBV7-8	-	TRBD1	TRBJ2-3	CASSPSFGTGRRSTDTQYF	TGTGCCAGCAGCCCGTCTTTTGGGACAGGGCGGCGTTCCACAGATACGCAGTATTTT
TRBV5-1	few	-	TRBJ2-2	CASSWTGGDTGELFF	TGCGCCAGCAGCTGGACTGGTGGGGACACCGGGGAGCTGTTTTTT
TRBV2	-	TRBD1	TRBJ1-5	CASSGQANSNQPQHF	TGTGCCAGCAGCGGACAGGCTAATAGCAATCAGCCCCAGCATTTT
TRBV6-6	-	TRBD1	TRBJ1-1	CASSSGQGAPNTEAFF	TGTGCCAGCAGTTCGGGACAGGGGGCGCCGAACACTGAAGCTTTCTTT
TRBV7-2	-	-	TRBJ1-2	CASSLESGHYGYTF	TGTGCCAGCAGCTTAGAATCGGGTCACTATGGCTACACCTTC
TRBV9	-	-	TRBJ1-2	CASSVGTRGYTF	TGTGCCAGCAGCGTAGGAACGCGTGGCTACACCTTC
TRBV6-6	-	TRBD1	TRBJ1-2	CASSEGQGYGYTF	TGTGCCAGCAGTGAGGGACAGGGCTATGGCTACACCTTC
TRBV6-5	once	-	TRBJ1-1	CASSYGTEAFF	TGTGCCAGCAGTTACGGGACAGAAGCTTTCTTT
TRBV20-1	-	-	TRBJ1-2	CSARQARGYTF	TGCAGTGCTAGGCAGGCAAGGGGCTACACCTTC
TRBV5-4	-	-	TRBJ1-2	CASSNTGGVDYGYTF	TGTGCCAGCAGCAATACTGGGGGAGTCGACTATGGCTACACCTTC
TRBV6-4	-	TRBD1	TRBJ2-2	CASSPVGDSKTGELFF	TGTGCCAGCTCCCCGGTTGGGGACAGTAAGACCGGGGAGCTGTTTTTT
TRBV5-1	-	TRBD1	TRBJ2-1	CASSFEEGALSSSYNEQFF	TGCGCCAGCAGCTTCGAAGAGGGGGCCTTATCTAGCTCCTACAATGAGCAGTTCTTC
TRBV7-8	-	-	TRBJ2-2	CASSPTPAQMNTGELFF	TGTGCCAGCAGCCCGACACCGGCGCAGATGAACACCGGGGAGCTGTTTTTT
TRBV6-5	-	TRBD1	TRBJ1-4	CASSTYGQVNEKLFF	TGTGCCAGCAGTACCTATGGACAGGTTAATGAAAAACTGTTTTTT